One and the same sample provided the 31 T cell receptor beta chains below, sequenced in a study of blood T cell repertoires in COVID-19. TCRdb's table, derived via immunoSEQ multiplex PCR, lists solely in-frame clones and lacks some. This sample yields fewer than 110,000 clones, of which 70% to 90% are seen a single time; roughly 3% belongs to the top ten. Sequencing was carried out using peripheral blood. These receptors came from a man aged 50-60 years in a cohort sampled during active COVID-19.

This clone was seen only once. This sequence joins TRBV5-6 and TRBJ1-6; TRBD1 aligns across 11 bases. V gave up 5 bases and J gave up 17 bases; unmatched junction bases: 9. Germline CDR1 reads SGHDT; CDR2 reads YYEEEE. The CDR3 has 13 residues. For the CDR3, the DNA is TGTGCCAGCAGTCGTGGGACAGGGGGTAATATCCACTTT. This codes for CASSRGTGGNIHF.

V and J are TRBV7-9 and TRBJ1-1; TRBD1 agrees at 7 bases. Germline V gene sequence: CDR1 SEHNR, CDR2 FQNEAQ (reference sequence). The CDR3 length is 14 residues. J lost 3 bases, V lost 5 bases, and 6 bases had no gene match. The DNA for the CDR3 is TGTGCCAGCAGCCTCCAAACAGGGGACACTGAAGCTTTCTTT. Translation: CASSLQTGDTEAFF.

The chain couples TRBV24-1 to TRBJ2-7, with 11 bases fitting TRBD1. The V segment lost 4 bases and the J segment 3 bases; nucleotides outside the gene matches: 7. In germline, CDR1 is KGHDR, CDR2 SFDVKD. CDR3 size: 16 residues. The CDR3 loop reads CATSDRGTGGFYEQYF. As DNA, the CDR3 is TGTGCCACCAGTGACCGGGGGACAGGGGGGTTCTACGAGCAGTACTTC.

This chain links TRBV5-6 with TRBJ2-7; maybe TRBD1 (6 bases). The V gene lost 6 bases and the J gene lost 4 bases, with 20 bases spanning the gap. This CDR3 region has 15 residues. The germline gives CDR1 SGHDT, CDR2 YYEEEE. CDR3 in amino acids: CASTPGVQSGYEQYF. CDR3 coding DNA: TGTGCCAGCACCCCAGGGGTACAGTCTGGATACGAGCAGTACTTC. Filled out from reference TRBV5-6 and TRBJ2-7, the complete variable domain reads DAGVTQSPTHLIKTRGQQVTLRCSPKSGHDTVSWYQQALGQGPQFIFQYYEEEERQRGNFPDRFSGHQFPNYSSELNVNALLLGDSALYLCASTPGVQSGYEQYFGPGTRLTVT.

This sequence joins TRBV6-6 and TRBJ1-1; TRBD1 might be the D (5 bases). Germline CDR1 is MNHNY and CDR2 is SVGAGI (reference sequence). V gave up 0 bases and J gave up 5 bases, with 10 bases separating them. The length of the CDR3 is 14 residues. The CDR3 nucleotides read TGTGCCAGCAGTTACTCGGGGGGGGTTACTGAAGCTTTCTTT. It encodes CASSYSGGVTEAFF.

The DNA of the CDR3 is TGTGCCAGCAGCCTCAGTACGTCCTATGGCTACACCTTC. Amino acid sequence: CASSLSTSYGYTF. The chain links TRBV7-2 to TRBJ1-2; D gene unclear. From germline, CDR1 is SGHTA and CDR2 FQGNSA. V was clipped by 5 bases and J by 4 bases, with 11 bases between them. This CDR3 is built from 13 residues.

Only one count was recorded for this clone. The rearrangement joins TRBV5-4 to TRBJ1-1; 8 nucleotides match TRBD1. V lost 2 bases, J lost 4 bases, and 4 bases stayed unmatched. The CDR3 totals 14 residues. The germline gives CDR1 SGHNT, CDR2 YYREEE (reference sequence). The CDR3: CASSFWTGLTEAFF. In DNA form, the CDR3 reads TGTGCCAGCAGCTTTTGGACAGGGCTCACTGAAGCTTTCTTT.

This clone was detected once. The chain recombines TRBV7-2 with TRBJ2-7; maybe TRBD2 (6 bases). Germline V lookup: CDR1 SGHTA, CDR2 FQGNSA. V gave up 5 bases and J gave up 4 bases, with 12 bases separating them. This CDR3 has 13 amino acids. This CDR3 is CASSAAGFYEQYF. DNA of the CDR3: TGTGCCAGCAGCGCCGCGGGATTTTACGAGCAGTACTTC.

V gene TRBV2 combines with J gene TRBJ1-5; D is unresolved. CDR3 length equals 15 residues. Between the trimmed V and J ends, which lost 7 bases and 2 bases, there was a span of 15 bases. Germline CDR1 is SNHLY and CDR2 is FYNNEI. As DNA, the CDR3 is TGTGCCAGCACCCGAGGGCGCCAGGGCAATCAGCCCCAGCATTTT. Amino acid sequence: CASTRGRQGNQPQHF.

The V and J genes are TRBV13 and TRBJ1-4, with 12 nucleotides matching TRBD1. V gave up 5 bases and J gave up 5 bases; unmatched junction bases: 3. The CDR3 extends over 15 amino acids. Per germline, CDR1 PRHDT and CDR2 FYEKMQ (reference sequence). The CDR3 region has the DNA TGTGCCAGCAGCAAAGGGACAGGGGGCAATGAAAAACTGTTTTTT. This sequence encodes CASSKGTGGNEKLFF.

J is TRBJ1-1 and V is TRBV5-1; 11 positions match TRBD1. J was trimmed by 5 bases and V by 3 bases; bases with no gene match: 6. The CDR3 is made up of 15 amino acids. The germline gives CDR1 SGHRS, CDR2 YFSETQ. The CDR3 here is CASSSRTGGSTEAFF. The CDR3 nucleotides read TGCGCCAGCAGCTCACGGACAGGGGGCTCAACTGAAGCTTTCTTT.

In DNA form, the CDR3 reads TGTGCCAGCAAACTATCTTACGAGCAGTACGTC. It translates to CASKLSYEQYV. This chain joins TRBV2 and TRBJ2-7; D ambiguous. The CDR3 contains 11 residues. Germline V CDR1 and CDR2: SNHLY, FYNNEI. Trimming pared 7 bases from V and 4 bases from J, leaving 8 bases between.

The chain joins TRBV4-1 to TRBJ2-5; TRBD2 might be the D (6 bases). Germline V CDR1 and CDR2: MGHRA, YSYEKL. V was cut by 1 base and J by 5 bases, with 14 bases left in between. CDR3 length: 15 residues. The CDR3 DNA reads TGCGCCAGCAGCCAAGGGGGGGATAAGAGGGAGACCCAGTACTTC. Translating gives CASSQGGDKRETQYF.

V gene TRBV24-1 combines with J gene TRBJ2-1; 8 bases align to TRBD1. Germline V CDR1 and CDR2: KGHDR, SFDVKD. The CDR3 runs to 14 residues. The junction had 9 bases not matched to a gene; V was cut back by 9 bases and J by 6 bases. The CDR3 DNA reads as TGTGCCACCCAAGAGACAGGGGTTTCCAATGAGCAGTTCTTC. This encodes CATQETGVSNEQFF.

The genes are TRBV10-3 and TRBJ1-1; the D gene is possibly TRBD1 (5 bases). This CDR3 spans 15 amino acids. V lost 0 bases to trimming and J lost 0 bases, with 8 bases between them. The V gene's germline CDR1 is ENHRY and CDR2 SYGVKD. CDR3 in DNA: TGTGCCATCAGTGAGTCACAGGCTATGAACACTGAAGCTTTCTTT. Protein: CAISESQAMNTEAFF.

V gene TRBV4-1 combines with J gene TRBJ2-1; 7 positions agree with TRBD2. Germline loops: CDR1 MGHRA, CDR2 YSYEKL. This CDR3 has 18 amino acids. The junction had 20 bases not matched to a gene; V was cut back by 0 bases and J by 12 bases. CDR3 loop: CASSQEEGGGHILGRQFF. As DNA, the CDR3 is TGCGCCAGCAGCCAAGAGGAAGGCGGGGGTCATATTCTAGGAAGGCAGTTCTTC.

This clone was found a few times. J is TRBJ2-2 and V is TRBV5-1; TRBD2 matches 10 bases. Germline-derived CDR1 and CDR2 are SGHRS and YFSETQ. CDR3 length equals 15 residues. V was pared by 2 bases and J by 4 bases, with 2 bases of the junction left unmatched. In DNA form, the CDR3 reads TGCGCCAGCAGCTTTCTAGCGGGGGCCACCGGGGAGCTGTTTTTT. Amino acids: CASSFLAGATGELFF. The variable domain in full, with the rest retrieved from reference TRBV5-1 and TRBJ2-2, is KAGVTQTPRYLIKTRGQQVTLSCSPISGHRSVSWYQQTPGQGLQFLFEYFSETQRNKGNFPGRFSGRQFSNSRSEMNVSTLELGDSALYLCASSFLAGATGELFFGEGSRLTVL.

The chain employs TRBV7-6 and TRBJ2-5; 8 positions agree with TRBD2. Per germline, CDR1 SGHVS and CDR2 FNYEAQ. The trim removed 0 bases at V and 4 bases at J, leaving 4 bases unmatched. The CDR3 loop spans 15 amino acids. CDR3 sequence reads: CASSLAAGGLETQYF. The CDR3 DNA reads TGTGCCAGCAGCTTAGCGGCGGGGGGCTTAGAGACCCAGTACTTC.

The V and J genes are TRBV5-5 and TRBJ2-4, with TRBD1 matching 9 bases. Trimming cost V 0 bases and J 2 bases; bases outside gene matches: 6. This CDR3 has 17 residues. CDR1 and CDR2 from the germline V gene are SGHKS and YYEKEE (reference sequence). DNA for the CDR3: TGTGCCAGCAGCTTGGATCCCGGACAGGGGCCCAAAAACATTCAGTACTTC. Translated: CASSLDPGQGPKNIQYF.

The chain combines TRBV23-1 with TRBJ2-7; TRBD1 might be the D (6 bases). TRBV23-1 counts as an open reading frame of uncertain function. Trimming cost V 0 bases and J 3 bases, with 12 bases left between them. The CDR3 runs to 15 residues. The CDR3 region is CASSQSPRGYYEQYV. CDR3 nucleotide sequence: TGCGCCAGCAGTCAATCTCCCAGGGGATACTACGAGCAGTACGTC.

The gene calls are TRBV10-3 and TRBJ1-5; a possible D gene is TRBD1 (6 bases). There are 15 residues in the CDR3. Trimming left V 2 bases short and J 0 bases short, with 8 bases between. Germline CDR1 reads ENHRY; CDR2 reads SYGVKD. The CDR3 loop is CAISEGQSSNQPQHF. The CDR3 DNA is TGTGCCATCAGTGAGGGACAGTCTAGCAATCAGCCCCAGCATTTT.

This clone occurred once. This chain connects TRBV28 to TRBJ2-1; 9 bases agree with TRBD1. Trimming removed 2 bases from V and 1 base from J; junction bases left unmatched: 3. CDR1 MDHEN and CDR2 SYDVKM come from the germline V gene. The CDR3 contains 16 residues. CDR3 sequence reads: CASSLAGTGSYNEQFF. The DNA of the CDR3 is TGTGCCAGCAGTTTAGCGGGGACAGGGTCCTACAATGAGCAGTTCTTC. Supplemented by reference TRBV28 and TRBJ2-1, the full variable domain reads DVKVTQSSRYLVKRTGEKVFLECVQDMDHENMFWYRQDPGLGLRLIYFSYDVKMKEKGDIPEGYSVSREKKERFSLILESASTNQTSMYLCASSLAGTGSYNEQFFGPGTRLTVL.

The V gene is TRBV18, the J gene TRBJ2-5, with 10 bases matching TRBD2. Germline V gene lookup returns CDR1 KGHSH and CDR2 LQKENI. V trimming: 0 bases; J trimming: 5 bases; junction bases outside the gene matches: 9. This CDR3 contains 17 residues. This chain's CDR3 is CASSPPGTAGGSETQYF. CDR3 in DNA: TGTGCCAGCTCACCACCGGGCACAGCGGGGGGGTCGGAGACCCAGTACTTC.

DNA of the CDR3: TGTGCCGGCGGTCCCAGGGTTGGGTTGGGCAATCAGCCCCAGCATTTT. Translated: CAGGPRVGLGNQPQHF. The chain is built from TRBV5-6 and TRBJ1-5; D is perhaps TRBD1 (5 bases). Germline V gene lookup returns CDR1 SGHDT and CDR2 YYEEEE. The V gene lost 10 bases and the J gene lost 2 bases, with 22 bases spanning the gap. CDR3 size: 16 residues. The variable domain in full, with the rest retrieved from reference TRBV5-6 and TRBJ1-5, is DAGVTQSPTHLIKTRGQQVTLRCSPKSGHDTVSWYQQALGQGPQFIFQYYEEEERQRGNFPDRFSGHQFPNYSSELNVNALLLGDSALYLCAGGPRVGLGNQPQHFGDGTRLSIL.

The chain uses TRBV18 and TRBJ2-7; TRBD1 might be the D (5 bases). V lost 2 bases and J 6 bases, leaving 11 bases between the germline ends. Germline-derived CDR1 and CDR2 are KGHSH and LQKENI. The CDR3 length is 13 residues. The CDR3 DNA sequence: TGTGCCAGCTCACCATTACAGGACACCGAGCAGTACGTC. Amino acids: CASSPLQDTEQYV.

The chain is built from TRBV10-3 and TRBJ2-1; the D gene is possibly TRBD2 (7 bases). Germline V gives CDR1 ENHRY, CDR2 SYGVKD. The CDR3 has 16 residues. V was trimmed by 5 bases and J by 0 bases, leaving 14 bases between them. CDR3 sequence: CAISLGGGASYNEQFF. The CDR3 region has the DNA TGTGCCATCAGTCTGGGGGGGGGCGCCTCCTACAATGAGCAGTTCTTC.

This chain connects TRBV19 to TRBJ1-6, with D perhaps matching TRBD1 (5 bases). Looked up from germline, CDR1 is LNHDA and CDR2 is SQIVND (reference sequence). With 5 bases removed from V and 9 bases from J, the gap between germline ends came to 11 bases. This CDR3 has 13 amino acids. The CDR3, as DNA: TGTGCCAGTAGTCCTAGACAGATTTCACCCCTCCACTTT. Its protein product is CASSPRQISPLHF.

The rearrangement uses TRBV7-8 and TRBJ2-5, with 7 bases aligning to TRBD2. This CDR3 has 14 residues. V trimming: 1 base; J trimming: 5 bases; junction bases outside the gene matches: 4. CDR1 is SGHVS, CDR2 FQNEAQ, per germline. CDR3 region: CASSLVGSGETQYF. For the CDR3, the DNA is TGTGCCAGCAGCTTAGTAGGTAGCGGGGAGACCCAGTACTTC.

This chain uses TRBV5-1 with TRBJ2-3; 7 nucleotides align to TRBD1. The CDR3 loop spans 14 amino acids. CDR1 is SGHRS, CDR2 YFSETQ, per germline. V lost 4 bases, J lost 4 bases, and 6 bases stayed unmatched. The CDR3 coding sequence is TGCGCCAGCAGCAAGGGACAGAGCCCAGATACGCAGTATTTT. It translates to CASSKGQSPDTQYF. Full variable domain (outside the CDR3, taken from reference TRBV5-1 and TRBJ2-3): KAGVTQTPRYLIKTRGQQVTLSCSPISGHRSVSWYQQTPGQGLQFLFEYFSETQRNKGNFPGRFSGRQFSNSRSEMNVSTLELGDSALYLCASSKGQSPDTQYFGPGTRLTVL.

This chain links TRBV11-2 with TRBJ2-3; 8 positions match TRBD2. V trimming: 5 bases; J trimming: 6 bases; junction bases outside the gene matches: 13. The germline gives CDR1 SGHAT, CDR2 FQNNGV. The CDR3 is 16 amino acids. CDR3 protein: CASSQKLRGVFDTQYF. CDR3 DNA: TGTGCCAGCAGCCAGAAGCTGCGGGGGGTCTTTGATACGCAGTATTTT.

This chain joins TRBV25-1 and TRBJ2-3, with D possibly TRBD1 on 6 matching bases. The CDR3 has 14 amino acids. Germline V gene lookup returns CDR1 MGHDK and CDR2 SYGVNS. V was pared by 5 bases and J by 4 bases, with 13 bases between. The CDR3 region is CASSTQQGADTQYF. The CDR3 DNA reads TGTGCCAGCAGTACCCAACAGGGAGCAGATACGCAGTATTTT.